The 22 T cell receptor beta chains given below trace back to one sample, sequenced in a study of ipilimumab plus nivolumab after autologous stem cell transplantation. Assay used: immunoSEQ multiplex PCR; TCRdb lists only in-frame clones, some missing. The sample lists some 10,000 clones; less than 80% were seen once. The sequenced sample was PBMCs, obtained in a trial of ipilimumab plus nivolumab as post-transplant consolidation. All receptors come from a male donor with diffuse large B-cell lymphoma.

This chain uses TRBV23-1 with TRBJ1-1; 7 bases are shared with TRBD1. TRBV23-1 is sorted into the ORF group, with uncertain function. There are 16 residues in the CDR3. With 4 bases clipped from V and 6 bases from J, the junction kept 14 bases outside the gene matches. The CDR3 nucleotides are TGCGCCAGCAGTCGAGTTCTGGACAGGCCATCCGCTGAAGCTTTCTTT. Its translation is CASSRVLDRPSAEAFF.

The rearrangement links TRBV5-8 to TRBJ2-7; 8 bases agree with TRBD1. V shed 4 bases and J 2 bases; nucleotides not matched to a gene: 5. Per germline, CDR1 SGHTS and CDR2 YDEGEE. This CDR3 comprises 14 residues. The chain's CDR3 is CASSPGQGAYEQYF. The CDR3 bases are TGTGCCAGCAGCCCAGGACAGGGAGCCTACGAGCAGTACTTC.

CDR3 DNA sequence: TGCAGCGTTGAAGCTGTTTGGACAGGGTTACCGATGGATACGCAGTATTTT. It encodes CSVEAVWTGLPMDTQYF. The chain employs TRBV29-1 and TRBJ2-3, with 8 bases matching TRBD1. CDR1 SQVTM and CDR2 ANQGSEA come from the germline V gene. The CDR3 contains 17 residues. V shed 1 base, J shed 6 bases, and the junction held 15 bases outside the gene matches.

This clone has a handful of counts. In DNA form, the CDR3 reads TGTGCCACCATCAAGGACAGGGAAAACACTGAAGCTTTCTTT. Translated, it gives CATIKDRENTEAFF. J is TRBJ1-1 and V is TRBV15, with 8 nucleotides matching TRBD1. Trimming cost V 7 bases and J 2 bases; bases outside gene matches: 6. CDR3 length: 14 amino acids. CDR1 is LNHNV, CDR2 YYDKDF, per germline (reference sequence).

This sequence joins TRBV7-9 and TRBJ1-2; D uncertain. The CDR3 has 13 residues. Looked up from germline, CDR1 is SEHNR and CDR2 is FQNEAQ (reference sequence). V lost 1 base, J lost 0 bases, and 3 bases lay in between. The CDR3 coding sequence is TGTGCCAGCAGCTTAGGAGCTAACTATGGCTACACCTTC. This sequence encodes CASSLGANYGYTF.

This clone was observed a single time. The chain has TRBV5-4 and TRBJ1-4; D gene unclear. The V and J ends lost 1 base and 7 bases respectively, with 8 bases between them. CDR1 is SGHNT, CDR2 YYREEE, per germline (reference sequence). The CDR3 extends over 13 amino acids. The CDR3 protein is CASSLLAGEKLFF. The CDR3 bases are TGTGCCAGCAGCTTGCTTGCCGGTGAAAAACTGTTTTTT.

The V gene is TRBV11-2, the J gene TRBJ1-6; 7 positions agree with TRBD1. CDR1 and CDR2 (germline): SGHAT, FQNNGV. The V and J ends lost 3 bases and 10 bases, in that order; junction bases with no gene match: 3. The CDR3 sequence is 13 residues long. The CDR3 spells CASSFRGKSPLHF. The CDR3 bases are TGTGCCAGCAGCTTCAGGGGGAAGTCACCCCTCCACTTT. Full variable domain (remainder filled in from reference TRBV11-2 and TRBJ1-6): EAGVAQSPRYKIIEKRQSVAFWCNPISGHATLYWYQQILGQGPKLLIQFQNNGVVDDSQLPKDRFSAERLKGVDSTLKIQPAKLEDSAVYLCASSFRGKSPLHFGNGTRLTVT.

V gene TRBV28 combines with J gene TRBJ1-4; TRBD1 is a possible D gene (6 bases). V was pared by 4 bases and J by 6 bases, with 6 bases between. The V gene's germline CDR1 is MDHEN and CDR2 SYDVKM. This CDR3 has 12 amino acids. In nucleotides, the CDR3 is TGTGCCAGCAGTTCAGGGGATGAAAAACTGTTTTTT. It translates to CASSSGDEKLFF. Full variable domain (missing parts from reference TRBV28 and TRBJ1-4): DVKVTQSSRYLVKRTGEKVFLECVQDMDHENMFWYRQDPGLGLRLIYFSYDVKMKEKGDIPEGYSVSREKKERFSLILESASTNQTSMYLCASSSGDEKLFFGSGTQLSVL.

The V gene is TRBV7-2, the J gene TRBJ2-2; 8 bases agree with TRBD2. The V gene end was trimmed by 5 bases and the J gene end by 1 base; junction bases not matched to a gene: 3. CDR1 is SGHTA and CDR2 is FQGNSA in the germline V gene. This CDR3 spans 15 amino acids. The CDR3 region is CASSLSGVNTGELFF. Here the CDR3 DNA reads TGTGCCAGCAGCCTTAGCGGGGTGAACACCGGGGAGCTGTTTTTT.

The chain carries TRBV6-6 and TRBJ1-6; D remains ambiguous. The CDR3 length is 14 residues. V lost 8 bases and J 0 bases, leaving 8 bases between the germline ends. The germline V gene has CDR1 MNHNY and CDR2 SVGAGI (reference sequence). CDR3 nucleotides: TGTGCCAGCCTGGGCAGCTCCTATAATTCACCCCTCCACTTT. This gives the protein CASLGSSYNSPLHF.

The chain employs TRBV7-8 and TRBJ2-1; D may be TRBD2 (5 bases). V was shortened by 5 bases and J by 2 bases, with 19 bases between the two germline ends. Looked up from germline, CDR1 is SGHVS and CDR2 is FQNEAQ. This CDR3 contains 17 residues. The CDR3 protein is CASSPPPGGEAYNEQFF. The CDR3 DNA reads as TGTGCCAGCAGCCCTCCTCCCGGAGGAGAAGCCTACAATGAGCAGTTCTTC.

The V call is TRBV5-4, the J call TRBJ1-1; possibly TRBD1 for D (5 bases). Germline CDR1 is SGHNT and CDR2 is YYREEE (reference sequence). The CDR3 has 14 amino acids. Trimming pared 2 bases from V and 0 bases from J, leaving 8 bases between. CDR3 nucleotide sequence: TGTGCCAGCAGCTTCCGGACACTGAACACTGAAGCTTTCTTT. Amino acid sequence: CASSFRTLNTEAFF.

CDR3 sequence reads: CASSLESRGASEAFF. The CDR3 DNA reads TGTGCCAGCAGCTTAGAAAGCCGAGGGGCGTCCGAAGCTTTCTTT. The chain joins TRBV7-2 to TRBJ1-1; the D gene is possibly TRBD1 (5 bases). Deletions cut 1 base from V and 8 bases from J, with 17 bases between. In germline, CDR1 is SGHTA, CDR2 FQGNSA. This CDR3 contains 15 residues.

The chain couples TRBV7-9 to TRBJ2-5; TRBD2 aligns across 13 bases. This CDR3 spans 17 amino acids. The germline V gene encodes CDR1 SEHNR and CDR2 FQNEAQ (reference sequence). V shed 0 bases and J 5 bases; nucleotides not matched to a gene: 6. The CDR3 is CASSLANGLAGDETQYF. DNA for the CDR3: TGTGCCAGCAGCTTAGCGAATGGACTAGCGGGGGATGAGACCCAGTACTTC.

The V call is TRBV21-1, the J call TRBJ2-7; TRBD2, the table's D call, was not compared with the DNA. TRBV21-1 is assigned pseudogene status. The CDR3 spans 16 residues. CDR3 loop: CASSKRQRGTPYEQYF. As DNA, the CDR3 is TGTGCCAGCAGCAAAAGGCAGCGGGGGACCCCCTACGAGCAGTACTTC.

The V call is TRBV7-9, the J call TRBJ1-1; D unresolved. V was shortened by 8 bases and J by 1 base, with 14 bases between the two germline ends. CDR1 is SEHNR, CDR2 FQNEAQ, per germline (reference sequence). This CDR3 contains 14 residues. This CDR3 reads CASYQSNRNTEAFF. The CDR3 DNA reads as TGTGCCAGCTATCAATCAAACCGGAACACTGAAGCTTTCTTT.

The genes are TRBV27 and TRBJ1-1; tentatively, D is TRBD1 (6 bases). Per the germline V gene, CDR1 is MNHEY and CDR2 is SMNVEV (reference sequence). The V and J ends lost 3 bases and 4 bases respectively, with 9 bases between them. The CDR3 loop spans 13 amino acids. In DNA form, the CDR3 reads TGTGCCAGCAGTTTTACAGGGACCACTGAAGCTTTCTTT. It codes for CASSFTGTTEAFF.

The rearrangement uses TRBV20-1 and TRBJ2-5, with no clear D. CDR1 and CDR2 (germline): DFQATT, SNEGSKA (reference sequence). Trimming removed 1 base from V and 3 bases from J, with 3 bases in between. The length of the CDR3 is 11 residues. In DNA form, the CDR3 reads TGCAGTGCTAGAGGGGAAGAGACCCAGTACTTC. This encodes CSARGEETQYF.

The rearrangement joins TRBV28 to TRBJ2-7, with 8 nucleotides matching TRBD2. The CDR3 sequence is 16 residues long. CDR1 is MDHEN and CDR2 is SYDVKM in the germline V gene. Losses at the gene ends were 3 bases for V and 2 bases for J; bases not matched to a gene: 9. The CDR3 DNA follows: TGTGCCAGCAGTTTGTTTAGGGCGGGGGGCCCCTACGAGCAGTACTTC. Translation: CASSLFRAGGPYEQYF.

In its sample, this clone was seen a few times. CDR3 region: CATVQGNYGYTF. CDR3 nucleotides: TGTGCCACCGTGCAGGGAAACTATGGCTACACCTTC. The chain recombines TRBV6-5 with TRBJ1-2; possible D gene TRBD1, 5 bases. Trimming took 10 bases from V and 2 from J, leaving 11 bases between them. From germline, CDR1 is MNHEY and CDR2 SVGAGI. This CDR3 has 12 amino acids.

The chain combines TRBV30 with TRBJ2-5; D is unresolved. The J call is doubtful: the DNA matches TRBJ2-7 better. The CDR3 runs to 15 residues. The V gene's germline CDR1 is GTSNPN and CDR2 SVGIG (reference sequence). The CDR3 here is CAWSVLFPGPHEQYF. The CDR3 DNA reads TGTGCCTGGAGTGTTCTCTTTCCAGGCCCTCACGAGCAGTACTTC.

The sample holds a few counts of this clone. The chain couples TRBV28 to TRBJ2-7; D ambiguous. Trimming took off 2 bases at V and 3 bases at J, with 8 bases between the two ends. Germline CDR1 MDHEN, CDR2 SYDVKM. CDR3 length: 13 amino acids. This CDR3 reads CASSLIQIYEQYF. The CDR3 nucleotides are TGTGCCAGCAGTTTAATACAGATCTACGAGCAGTACTTC.